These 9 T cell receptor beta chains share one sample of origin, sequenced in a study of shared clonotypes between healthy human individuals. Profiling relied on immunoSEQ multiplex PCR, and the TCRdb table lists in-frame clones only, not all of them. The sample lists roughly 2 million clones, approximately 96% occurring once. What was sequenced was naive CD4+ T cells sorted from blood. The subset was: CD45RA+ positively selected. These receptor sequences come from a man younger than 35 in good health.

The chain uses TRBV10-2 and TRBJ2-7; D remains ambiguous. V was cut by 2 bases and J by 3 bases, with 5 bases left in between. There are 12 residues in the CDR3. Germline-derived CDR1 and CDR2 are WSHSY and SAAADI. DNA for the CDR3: TGCGCCAGCAGTGAGGCGTACTACGAGCAGTACTTC. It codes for CASSEAYYEQYF.

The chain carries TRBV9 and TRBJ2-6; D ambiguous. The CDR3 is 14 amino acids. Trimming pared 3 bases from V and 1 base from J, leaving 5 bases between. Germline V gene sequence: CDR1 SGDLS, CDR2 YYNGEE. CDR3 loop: CASSADSGANVLTF. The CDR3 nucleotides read TGTGCCAGCAGCGCCGATTCTGGGGCCAACGTCCTGACTTTC.

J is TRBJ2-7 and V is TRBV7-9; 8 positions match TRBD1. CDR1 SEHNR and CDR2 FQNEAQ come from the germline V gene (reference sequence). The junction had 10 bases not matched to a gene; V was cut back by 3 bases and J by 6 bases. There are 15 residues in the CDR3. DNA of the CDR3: TGTGCCAGCAGCTTTACCGGGACAGGCCCTTTCGAGCAGTACTTC. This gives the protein CASSFTGTGPFEQYF.

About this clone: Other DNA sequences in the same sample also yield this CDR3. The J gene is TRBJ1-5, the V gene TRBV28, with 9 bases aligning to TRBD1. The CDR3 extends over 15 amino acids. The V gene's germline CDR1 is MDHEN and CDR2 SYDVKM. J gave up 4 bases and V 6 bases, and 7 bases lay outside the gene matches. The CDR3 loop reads CASSPTGGGNQPQHF. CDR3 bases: TGTGCCAGCAGCCCGACAGGGGGAGGTAATCAGCCCCAGCATTTT.

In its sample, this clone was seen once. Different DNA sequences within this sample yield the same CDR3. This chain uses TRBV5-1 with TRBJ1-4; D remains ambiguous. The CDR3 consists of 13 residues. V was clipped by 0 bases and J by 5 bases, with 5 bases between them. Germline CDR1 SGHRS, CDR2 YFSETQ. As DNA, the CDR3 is TGCGCCAGCAGCTTGGTTTCCAATGAAAAACTGTTTTTT. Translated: CASSLVSNEKLFF.

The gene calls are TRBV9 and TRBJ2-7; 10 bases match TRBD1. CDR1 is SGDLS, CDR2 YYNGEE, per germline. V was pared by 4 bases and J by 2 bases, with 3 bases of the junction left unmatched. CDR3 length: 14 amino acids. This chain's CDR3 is CASSIGQGAYEQYF. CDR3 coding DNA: TGTGCCAGCAGCATTGGACAGGGGGCCTACGAGCAGTACTTC.

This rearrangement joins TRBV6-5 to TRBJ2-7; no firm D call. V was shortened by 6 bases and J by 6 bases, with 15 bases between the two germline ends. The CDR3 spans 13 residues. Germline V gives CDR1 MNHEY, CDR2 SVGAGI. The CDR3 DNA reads TGTGCCAGCAGCCGTTCTTTTAGTCGCGAGCAGTACTTC. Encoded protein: CASSRSFSREQYF.

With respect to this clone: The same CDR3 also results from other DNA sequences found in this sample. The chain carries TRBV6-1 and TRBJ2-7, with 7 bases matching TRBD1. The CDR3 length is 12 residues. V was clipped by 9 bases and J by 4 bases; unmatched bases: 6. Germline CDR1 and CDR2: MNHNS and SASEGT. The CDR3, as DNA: TGTGCCAGTCGACAGGGATCTTACGAGCAGTACTTC. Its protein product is CASRQGSYEQYF.

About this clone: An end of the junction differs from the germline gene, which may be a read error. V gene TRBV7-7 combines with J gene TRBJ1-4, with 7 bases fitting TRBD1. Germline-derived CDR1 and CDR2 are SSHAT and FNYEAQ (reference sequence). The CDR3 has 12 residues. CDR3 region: CASSPDRVRLFF. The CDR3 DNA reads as TGTGCTAGCAGCCCAGACAGGGTGAGGCTGTTTTTT.